Following are 24 T cell receptor beta chains from one sample sequenced in a study of cytomegalovirus exposure and HLA in healthy donors. Primers for the PCR totalled 60 Vbeta and 13 Jbeta. The method was immunoSEQ multiplex PCR; TCRdb's version includes in-frame clones alone and lacks a portion of them. The table lists some 190,000 clones, around 80% of them singletons. The material sequenced was PBMCs. Receptors were obtained from a male donor in good health and CMV-seronegative.

The rearrangement links TRBV7-6 to TRBJ1-5, with TRBD1 as a possible D gene (5 bases). The V gene lost 8 bases and the J gene lost 1 base, with 12 bases spanning the gap. Germline CDR1 SGHVS, CDR2 FNYEAQ. The CDR3 is made up of 14 amino acids. CDR3 nucleotides: TGTGCCAGCGCATTGGGGGGGAGCAATCAGCCCCAGCATTTT. Its protein product is CASALGGSNQPQHF.

The chain uses TRBV7-7 and TRBJ2-6, with D perhaps TRBD2 (6 bases). Looked up from germline, CDR1 is SSHAT and CDR2 is FNYEAQ (reference sequence). The CDR3 extends over 14 amino acids. CDR3 nucleotide sequence: TGTGCTGTCGGGGGAGTGTCTGGGGCCAACGTCCTGACTTTC. This sequence encodes CAVGGVSGANVLTF. The full variable domain, completed using reference TRBV7-7 and TRBJ2-6, is GAGVSQSPRYKVTKRGQDVTLRCDPISSHATLYWYQQALGQGPEFLTYFNYEAQPDKSGLPSDRFSAERPEGSISTLTIQRTEQRDSAMYRCAVGGVSGANVLTFGAGSRLTVL.

The rearrangement joins TRBV5-1 to TRBJ2-3, with a weak D call TRBD2 (7 bases). This CDR3 is built from 12 residues. Trimming took off 7 bases at V and 3 bases at J, with 9 bases between the two ends. Germline assignment: CDR1 SGHRS and CDR2 YFSETQ. The CDR3, as DNA: TGCGCCAGCCGGGGGGCAACAGATACGCAGTATTTT. Residues: CASRGATDTQYF.

This clone was seen a few times. The gene calls are TRBV6-5 and TRBJ2-1; 9 positions match TRBD1. The V and J ends lost 4 bases and 0 bases, in that order; junction bases with no gene match: 1. This CDR3 has 15 residues. Germline V gene sequence: CDR1 MNHEY, CDR2 SVGAGI. The CDR3 sequence is CASSWGQGSYNEQFF. DNA of the CDR3: TGTGCCAGCAGTTGGGGACAGGGCTCCTACAATGAGCAGTTCTTC.

DNA of the CDR3: TGCAGCGGACAGGGGGTTGGGGCCAACGTCCTGACTTTC. This codes for CSGQGVGANVLTF. The rearrangement uses TRBV29-1 and TRBJ2-6; 9 nucleotides agree with TRBD1. Looked up from germline, CDR1 is SQVTM and CDR2 is ANQGSEA. CDR3 length: 13 residues. With 7 bases clipped from V and 3 bases from J, the junction kept 1 base outside the gene matches.

This chain uses TRBV5-1 with TRBJ2-7; a possible D gene is TRBD1 (5 bases). Looked up from germline, CDR1 is SGHRS and CDR2 is YFSETQ. V shed 4 bases and J shed 2 bases, with 10 bases lying between them. The length of the CDR3 is 13 residues. CDR3 coding DNA: TGCGCCAGCAGCGCCCAGGGTACCTACGAGCAGTACTTC. Amino acid sequence: CASSAQGTYEQYF.

The chain combines TRBV18 with TRBJ1-2; the match to TRBD1 covers 9 bases. V was pared by 3 bases and J by 6 bases, with 5 bases of the junction left unmatched. This CDR3 spans 14 amino acids. The V gene's germline CDR1 is KGHSH and CDR2 LQKENI. DNA of the CDR3: TGTGCCAGCTCACCCTTCCGGGACAGGGATGGCTACACCTTC. Translating gives CASSPFRDRDGYTF.

This chain links TRBV5-6 with TRBJ2-7, with 10 nucleotides matching TRBD1. The CDR3 runs 17 residues. CDR1 and CDR2 from the germline V gene are SGHDT and YYEEEE. J gave up 4 bases and V 4 bases, and 14 bases lay outside the gene matches. CDR3 bases: TGTGCCAGCAGCACGACCTGGGGGGGGACAGGGGCATACGAGCAGTACTTC. This codes for CASSTTWGGTGAYEQYF.

J is TRBJ1-1 and V is TRBV7-8; D unclear. The germline V gene encodes CDR1 SGHVS and CDR2 FQNEAQ. Between the trimmed V and J ends, which lost 1 base and 8 bases, there was a span of 11 bases. The CDR3 spans 13 residues. CDR3 sequence: CASSLVKWREAFF. CDR3 bases: TGTGCCAGCAGCTTAGTTAAATGGAGGGAAGCTTTCTTT.

This clone appeared a single time. The rearrangement links TRBV28 to TRBJ2-7; the match to TRBD1 covers 9 bases. The CDR3 length is 19 residues. Germline CDR1 and CDR2: MDHEN and SYDVKM. V was pared by 5 bases and J by 8 bases, with 25 bases of the junction left unmatched. The CDR3 is CASSQHWGQTGQGFIKQYF. The CDR3 nucleotides are TGTGCCAGCAGTCAACATTGGGGTCAAACGGGACAGGGTTTTATCAAGCAGTACTTC. Complete variable domain (other parts from reference TRBV28 and TRBJ2-7): DVKVTQSSRYLVKRTGEKVFLECVQDMDHENMFWYRQDPGLGLRLIYFSYDVKMKEKGDIPEGYSVSREKKERFSLILESASTNQTSMYLCASSQHWGQTGQGFIKQYFGPGTRLTVT.

The table lists this clone with a count of one. The V gene is TRBV7-8, the J gene TRBJ2-1, with 12 bases fitting TRBD2. This CDR3 is 16 amino acids long. With V trimmed by 0 bases and J by 10 bases, 7 bases remained unmatched. Germline CDR1 is SGHVS and CDR2 is FQNEAQ. CDR3 bases: TGTGCCAGCAGCTTAGCGCGCCTAGCGGGAGGGGACGAGCAGTTCTTC. It translates to CASSLARLAGGDEQFF.

This chain joins TRBV9 and TRBJ2-2; 7 bases are shared with TRBD1. This CDR3 region has 14 residues. After removal of 3 bases from V and 3 bases from J, the junction contained 2 bases not matched to a gene. The germline CDR1 and CDR2 sequences are SGDLS and YYNGEE. Here the CDR3 DNA reads TGTGCCAGCAGCGCGGGACAGTACACCGGGGAGCTGTTTTTT. This codes for CASSAGQYTGELFF. The full variable domain, with the rest looked up from reference TRBV9 and TRBJ2-2, is DSGVTQTPKHLITATGQRVTLRCSPRSGDLSVYWYQQSLDQGLQFLIQYYNGEERAKGNILERFSAQQFPDLHSELNLSSLELGDSALYFCASSAGQYTGELFFGEGSRLTVL.

The rearrangement links TRBV5-1 to TRBJ1-2; D is uncertain. V lost 0 bases, J lost 0 bases, and 6 bases lay in between. Per the germline V gene, CDR1 is SGHRS and CDR2 is YFSETQ. The CDR3 totals 14 residues. This CDR3 reads CASSLAQTNYGYTF. CDR3 DNA: TGCGCCAGCAGCTTGGCACAGACTAACTATGGCTACACCTTC.

V gene TRBV4-2 combines with J gene TRBJ2-3; 11 bases agree with TRBD2. V dropped 2 bases and J dropped 1; count of bases not matched to a gene: 5. The CDR3 loop spans 17 amino acids. Germline V gene lookup returns CDR1 LGHNA and CDR2 YNFKEQ. In DNA, the CDR3 is TGTGCCAGCAGCCAAAACACGGGACTAGCGGGCACAGATACGCAGTATTTT. Protein: CASSQNTGLAGTDTQYF.

The V and J genes are TRBV4-1 and TRBJ2-1; D might be TRBD2 (5 bases). This CDR3 spans 14 amino acids. Germline CDR1 reads MGHRA; CDR2 reads YSYEKL. Deletions cut 2 bases from V and 3 bases from J, with 8 bases between. The CDR3 sequence is CASSQTGNYNEQFF. The CDR3 DNA is TGCGCCAGCAGCCAAACCGGGAACTACAATGAGCAGTTCTTC.

Remarks on this clone: Other DNA sequences in this sample translate to the same CDR3. This rearrangement joins TRBV28 to TRBJ2-5; a possible D gene is TRBD1 (5 bases). The germline gives CDR1 MDHEN, CDR2 SYDVKM. The germline V and J ends were trimmed by 1 base and 3 bases, with 21 bases remaining between them. The CDR3 contains 18 residues. The CDR3 loop is CASSLSPGFGSFEETQYF. The CDR3 DNA sequence: TGTGCCAGCAGTTTATCCCCAGGGTTCGGTTCTTTCGAAGAGACCCAGTACTTC.

The chain has TRBV10-3 and TRBJ1-3, with TRBD1 as a possible D gene (6 bases). This CDR3 region has 15 residues. The V gene's germline CDR1 is ENHRY and CDR2 SYGVKD. V gave up 10 bases and J gave up 8 bases, with 24 bases separating them. The CDR3 sequence: CATASSGQRRDTIYF. CDR3 sequence (DNA): TGTGCCACAGCCAGCAGCGGACAGCGACGAGACACCATATATTTT.

V is TRBV4-2 and J is TRBJ1-2; tentatively, D is TRBD1 (6 bases). The germline CDR1 and CDR2 sequences are LGHNA and YNFKEQ. Trimming took off 0 bases at V and 0 bases at J, with 11 bases between the two ends. The CDR3 runs to 16 residues. The DNA for the CDR3 is TGTGCCAGCAGCCAAGAGGACAGACCAACTAACTATGGCTACACCTTC. Translating it yields CASSQEDRPTNYGYTF.

CDR3 residues: CASPVSGGPLNSTDTQYF. The CDR3 nucleotides read TGTGCAAGTCCCGTTAGCGGGGGGCCATTAAACAGCACAGATACGCAGTATTTT. The chain recombines TRBV12-2 with TRBJ2-3; the table's D call TRBD2 went unverified against the DNA. TRBV12-2 is recorded as a pseudogene. CDR3 length: 18 residues.

This chain links TRBV4-1 with TRBJ1-1; D possibly corresponds to TRBD1 (6 bases). The CDR3 sequence is 14 residues long. The V gene lost 1 base and the J gene lost 5 bases, with 11 bases spanning the gap. The germline CDR1 and CDR2 sequences are MGHRA and YSYEKL. Written as DNA, the CDR3 is TGCGCCAGCAGCCAAGCAGGGGTATTTACTGAAGCTTTCTTT. This translates into CASSQAGVFTEAFF.

Remarks on this clone: Other DNA sequences in this sample translate to the same CDR3. J is TRBJ2-5 and V is TRBV5-1; 8 bases agree with TRBD1. The CDR3 extends over 14 amino acids. V dropped 3 bases and J dropped 2; count of bases not matched to a gene: 3. CDR1 and CDR2 from the germline V gene are SGHRS and YFSETQ. CDR3 nucleotides: TGCGCCAGCAGCTGGGGGACAGGACAAGAGACCCAGTACTTC. Translation gives CASSWGTGQETQYF.

The chain recombines TRBV5-6 with TRBJ2-7, with D tentatively TRBD1 (6 bases). Per germline, CDR1 SGHDT and CDR2 YYEEEE. V was pared by 0 bases and J by 4 bases, with 14 bases between. This CDR3 has 15 residues. The CDR3 here is CASSLAGQGLYEQYF. CDR3 nucleotides: TGTGCCAGCAGCTTGGCGGGGCAGGGGTTGTACGAGCAGTACTTC.

CDR3 DNA: TGTGCCAGCAGCTTAATCAGCGGGGAGGCCTACGAGCAGTACTTC. It specifies CASSLISGEAYEQYF. This chain joins TRBV7-2 and TRBJ2-7, with 7 bases fitting TRBD2. In germline, CDR1 is SGHTA, CDR2 FQGNSA. This CDR3 region has 15 residues. Trimming at V came to 2 bases and at J to 2 bases, leaving 6 bases not matched to a gene. The whole variable domain, filled in from reference TRBV7-2 and TRBJ2-7, reads GAGVSQSPSNKVTEKGKDVELRCDPISGHTALYWYRQSLGQGLEFLIYFQGNSAPDKSGLPSDRFSAERTGGSVSTLTIQRTQQEDSAVYLCASSLISGEAYEQYFGPGTRLTVT.

This clone was counted only a few times. This sequence joins TRBV5-4 and TRBJ1-2, with 7 positions matching TRBD1. The junction had 7 bases not matched to a gene; V was cut back by 4 bases and J by 4 bases. Germline V gene sequence: CDR1 SGHNT, CDR2 YYREEE (reference sequence). The CDR3 totals 14 residues. CDR3 loop: CASSPGQEIYGYTF. The CDR3 DNA is TGTGCCAGCAGCCCAGGACAGGAGATCTATGGCTACACCTTC.